This TCR beta chain emerged from a study of Graves' ophthalmopathy and Graves' hyperthyroidism. V was shortened by 0 bases and J by 6 bases, with 6 bases between the two germline ends. This CDR3 is 14 amino acids long. Germline assignment: CDR1 LGHNT and CDR2 FRNRAP. Using RNA transcripts, the TCR beta CDR3 regions were amplified. First-round RT-PCR used HTBI primers; second-round multiplex PCR followed. Using its own MiXCR run on the multiplex PCR reads, TCRdb lists one record per CDR3 protein. Among hundreds of thousands of distinct CDR3 sequences listed, 22% were seen once. The TCR sequence derives from a woman between 18 and 29 years old with stable Graves' hyperthyroidism. Some clones in this sample may be carry-over from other donors' samples. This sequence joins TRBV12-5 and TRBJ1-6; D is unresolved. The sample was peripheral blood. The CDR3 coding sequence is TGTGCTAGTGGTTTGGTACAGTTTAATTCACCCCTCCACTTT. This gives the protein CASGLVQFNSPLHF. The variable domain in full, completed from reference TRBV12-5 and TRBJ1-6, reads DARVTQTPRHKVTEMGQEVTMRCQPILGHNTVFWYRQTMMQGLELLAYFRNRAPLDDSGMPKDRFSAEMPDATLATLKIQPSEPRDSAVYFCASGLVQFNSPLHFGNGTRLTVT.